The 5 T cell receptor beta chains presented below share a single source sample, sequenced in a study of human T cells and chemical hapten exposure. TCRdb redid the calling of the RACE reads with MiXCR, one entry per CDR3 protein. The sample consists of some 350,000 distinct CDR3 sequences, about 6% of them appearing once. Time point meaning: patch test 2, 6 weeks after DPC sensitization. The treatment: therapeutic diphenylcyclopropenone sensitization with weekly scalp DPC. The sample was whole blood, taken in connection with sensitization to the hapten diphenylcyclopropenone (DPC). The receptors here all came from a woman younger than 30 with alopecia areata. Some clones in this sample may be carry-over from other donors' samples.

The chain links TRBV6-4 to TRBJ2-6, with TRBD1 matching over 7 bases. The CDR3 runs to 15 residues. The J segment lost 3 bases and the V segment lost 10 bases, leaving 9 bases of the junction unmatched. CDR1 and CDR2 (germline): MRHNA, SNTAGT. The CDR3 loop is CATPGQRRGANVLTF. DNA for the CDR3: TGTGCCACCCCGGGACAGCGTCGTGGGGCCAACGTCCTGACTTTC.

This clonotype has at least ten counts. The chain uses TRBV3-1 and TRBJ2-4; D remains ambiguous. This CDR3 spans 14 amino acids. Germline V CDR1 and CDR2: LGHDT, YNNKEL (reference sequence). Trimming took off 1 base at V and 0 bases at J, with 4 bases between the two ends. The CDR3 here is CASSQGGAKNIQYF. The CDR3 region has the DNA TGTGCCAGCAGCCAAGGAGGAGCCAAAAACATTCAGTACTTC.

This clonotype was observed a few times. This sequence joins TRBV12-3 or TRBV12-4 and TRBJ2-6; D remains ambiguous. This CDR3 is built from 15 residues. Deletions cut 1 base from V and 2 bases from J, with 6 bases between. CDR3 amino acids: CASSLGPTGANVLTF. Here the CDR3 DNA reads TGTGCCAGCAGTTTAGGACCAACTGGGGCCAACGTCCTGACTTTC.

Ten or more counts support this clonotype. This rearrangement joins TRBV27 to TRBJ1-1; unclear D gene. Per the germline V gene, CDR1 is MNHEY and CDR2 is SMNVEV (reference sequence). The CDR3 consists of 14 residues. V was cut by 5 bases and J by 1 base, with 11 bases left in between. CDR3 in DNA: TGTGCCAGCAGTACGATCCCTGAGAACACTGAAGCTTTCTTT. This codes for CASSTIPENTEAFF.

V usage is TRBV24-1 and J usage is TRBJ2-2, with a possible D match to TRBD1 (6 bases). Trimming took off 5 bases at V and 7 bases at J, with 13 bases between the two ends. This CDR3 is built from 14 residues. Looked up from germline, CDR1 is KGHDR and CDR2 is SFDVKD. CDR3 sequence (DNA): TGTGCCACCAGTGGTTCAGGGGCGAGCGGGGAGCTGTTTTTT. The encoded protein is CATSGSGASGELFF.